The present entry profiles one T cell receptor (beta chain) with its context. The data were taken from a study of CD8 T cells in Susac syndrome. High-throughput TCR beta sequencing covered peripheral CD8+ and CD4+ T cells. The RNA input was roughly 0.45 to 1 ug, and it was reverse transcribed with random hexamers. An immunoSEQ multiplex PCR generated amplified TCR beta CDR3 products spanning 54 Vbeta and 13 Jbeta. TCRdb recomputed calls from the immunoSEQ multiplex PCR reads with MiXCR, one row per CDR3 protein. The sample consists of about 200,000 distinct CDR3 sequences, 95% of them appearing once. Material: CD4+ T cells from PBMCs. This receptor was obtained from a human donor in good health.

CDR3 DNA sequence: TGTGCCAGCACCCGAGGGCCGAGACAGCCCCAGCATTTT. Translated: CASTRGPRQPQHF. This sequence joins TRBV27 and TRBJ1-5; the D is unclear. Germline CDR1 and CDR2: MNHEY and SMNVEV (reference sequence). V lost 7 bases, J lost 7 bases, and 14 bases lay in between. The length of the CDR3 is 13 residues.